These 4 T cell receptor beta chains came from one sample sequenced in a study of blood T cell repertoires in COVID-19. Method: immunoSEQ multiplex PCR; TCRdb's copy keeps in-frame clones and lacks some. The sample has 180,000 or so clones, around 88% seen once; the top ten hold roughly 4%. The sample was PBMCs or T cells enriched from blood (not recorded which). These receptors were taken from a woman between 45 and 60 years old in a cohort exposed to, infected with or recovered from COVID-19 (not recorded which).

This clone appeared once. The chain couples TRBV19 to TRBJ1-2; D ambiguous. Per the germline V gene, CDR1 is LNHDA and CDR2 is SQIVND (reference sequence). This CDR3 has 15 residues. Between the trimmed V and J ends, which lost 6 bases and 8 bases, there was a span of 22 bases. The CDR3 reads CASSTSSRREEGYTF. The CDR3, as DNA: TGTGCCAGTAGCACCTCTTCGAGGCGGGAGGAGGGCTACACCTTC.

This clone appeared once. V gene TRBV5-1 combines with J gene TRBJ2-5; D might be TRBD1 (6 bases). Trimming removed 3 bases from V and 0 bases from J, with 9 bases in between. In germline, CDR1 is SGHRS, CDR2 YFSETQ. The CDR3 runs 14 residues. The CDR3 DNA reads TGCGCCAGCAGCTCCGGACAGTACCAAGAGACCCAGTACTTC. This translates into CASSSGQYQETQYF.

The V gene is TRBV19, the J gene TRBJ2-7; D is unresolved. This CDR3 has 14 residues. Germline CDR1 LNHDA, CDR2 SQIVND (reference sequence). Trimming stripped 3 bases from V and 2 bases from J, with 11 bases between. DNA of the CDR3: TGTGCCAGTAGTATCAACCTAGGCACCTACGAGCAGTACTTC. Protein product: CASSINLGTYEQYF.

The chain carries TRBV10-3 and TRBJ1-4; 8 bases map to TRBD1. The CDR3 consists of 16 residues. The junction had 11 bases not matched to a gene; V was cut back by 4 bases and J by 7 bases. Per germline, CDR1 ENHRY and CDR2 SYGVKD. The CDR3, as DNA: TGTGCCATCAGTGGGGGCGGCCACACAGGGGGTGAAAAACTGTTTTTT. Translated: CAISGGGHTGGEKLFF.